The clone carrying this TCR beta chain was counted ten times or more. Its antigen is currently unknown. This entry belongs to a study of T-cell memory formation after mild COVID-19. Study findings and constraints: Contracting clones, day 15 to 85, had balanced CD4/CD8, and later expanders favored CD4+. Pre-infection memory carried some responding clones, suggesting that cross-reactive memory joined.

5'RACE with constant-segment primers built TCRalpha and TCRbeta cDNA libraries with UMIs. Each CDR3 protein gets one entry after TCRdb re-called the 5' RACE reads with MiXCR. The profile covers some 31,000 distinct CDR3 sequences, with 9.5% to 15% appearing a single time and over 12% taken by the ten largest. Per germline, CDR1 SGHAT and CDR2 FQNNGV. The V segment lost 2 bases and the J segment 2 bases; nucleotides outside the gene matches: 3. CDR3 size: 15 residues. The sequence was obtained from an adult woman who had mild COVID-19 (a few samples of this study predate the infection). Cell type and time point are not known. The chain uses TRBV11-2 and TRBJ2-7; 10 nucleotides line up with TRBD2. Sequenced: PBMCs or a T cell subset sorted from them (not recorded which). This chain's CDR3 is CASSLTLAGAYEQYF. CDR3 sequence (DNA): TGTGCCAGCAGCTTAACGCTAGCGGGAGCCTACGAGCAGTACTTC.